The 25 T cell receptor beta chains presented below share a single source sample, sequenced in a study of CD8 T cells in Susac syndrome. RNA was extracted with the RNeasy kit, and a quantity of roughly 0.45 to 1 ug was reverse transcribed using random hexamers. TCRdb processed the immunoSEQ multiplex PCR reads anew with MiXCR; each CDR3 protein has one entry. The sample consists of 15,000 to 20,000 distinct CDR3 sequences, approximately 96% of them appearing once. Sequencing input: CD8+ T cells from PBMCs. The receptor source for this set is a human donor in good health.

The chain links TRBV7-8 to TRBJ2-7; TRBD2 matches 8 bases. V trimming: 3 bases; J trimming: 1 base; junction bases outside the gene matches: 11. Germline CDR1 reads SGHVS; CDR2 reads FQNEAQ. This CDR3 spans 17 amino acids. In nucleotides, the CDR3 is TGTGCCAGCAGCTTTGCGGGAGGACCAATTTCGTCCTACGAGCAGTACTTC. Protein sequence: CASSFAGGPISSYEQYF. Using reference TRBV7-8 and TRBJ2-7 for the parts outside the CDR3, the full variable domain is GAGVSQSPRYKVAKRGQDVALRCDPISGHVSLFWYQQALGQGPEFLTYFQNEAQLDKSGLPSDRFFAERPEGSVSTLKIQRTQQEDSAVYLCASSFAGGPISSYEQYFGPGTRLTVT.

The CDR3 sequence is CASSHAVGRTQPQHF. In DNA, the CDR3 is TGCGCCAGCAGTCACGCCGTGGGGCGGACTCAGCCCCAGCATTTT. The genes are TRBV23-1 and TRBJ1-5; maybe TRBD1 (5 bases). TRBV23-1 is given ORF status, its function remaining uncertain. V was cut by 3 bases and J by 6 bases, with 15 bases left in between. The CDR3 length is 15 residues.

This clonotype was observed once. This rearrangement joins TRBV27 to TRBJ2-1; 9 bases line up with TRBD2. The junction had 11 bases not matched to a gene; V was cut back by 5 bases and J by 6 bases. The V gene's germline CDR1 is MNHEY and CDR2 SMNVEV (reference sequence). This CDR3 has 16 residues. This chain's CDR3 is CASSLLAGDGSNEQFF. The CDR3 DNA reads TGTGCCAGCAGTCTCTTAGCGGGAGACGGGTCCAATGAGCAGTTCTTC.

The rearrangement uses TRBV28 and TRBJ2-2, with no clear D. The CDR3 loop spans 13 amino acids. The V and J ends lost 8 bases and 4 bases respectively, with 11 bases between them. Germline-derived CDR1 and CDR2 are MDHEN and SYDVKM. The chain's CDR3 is CASHNPGTGELFF. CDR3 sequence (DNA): TGTGCCAGCCACAATCCGGGCACCGGGGAGCTGTTTTTT.

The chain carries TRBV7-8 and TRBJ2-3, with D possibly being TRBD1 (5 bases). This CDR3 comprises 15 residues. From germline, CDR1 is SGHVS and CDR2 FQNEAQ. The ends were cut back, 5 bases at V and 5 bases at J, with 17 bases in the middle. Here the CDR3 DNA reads TGTGCCAGCAGCCTCCTAGGCAGGGCTGTAGATACGCAGTATTTT. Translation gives CASSLLGRAVDTQYF. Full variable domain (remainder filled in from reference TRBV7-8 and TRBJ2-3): GAGVSQSPRYKVAKRGQDVALRCDPISGHVSLFWYQQALGQGPEFLTYFQNEAQLDKSGLPSDRFFAERPEGSVSTLKIQRTQQEDSAVYLCASSLLGRAVDTQYFGPGTRLTVL.

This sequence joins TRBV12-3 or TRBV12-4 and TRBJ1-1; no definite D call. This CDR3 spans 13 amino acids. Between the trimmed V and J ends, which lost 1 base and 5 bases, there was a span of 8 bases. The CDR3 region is CASSLDGETEAFF. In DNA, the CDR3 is TGTGCCAGCAGTTTAGATGGGGAGACTGAAGCTTTCTTT.

The CDR3 protein is CASSEAGSSTNEKLFF. The DNA of the CDR3 is TGTGCCAGCAGTGAAGCGGGTTCTTCAACTAATGAAAAACTGTTTTTT. The genes are TRBV2 and TRBJ1-4; D unresolved. The CDR3 runs to 16 residues. Germline values: CDR1 SNHLY, CDR2 FYNNEI. The germline V and J ends were trimmed by 0 bases and 0 bases, with 8 bases remaining between them.

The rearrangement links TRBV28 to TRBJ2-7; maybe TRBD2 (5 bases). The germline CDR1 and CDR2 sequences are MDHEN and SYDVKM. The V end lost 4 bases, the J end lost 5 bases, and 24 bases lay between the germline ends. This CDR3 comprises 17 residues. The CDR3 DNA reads TGTGCCAGCAGTTCCCCTGTATTGGCGGGCCTGGGGAACGAGCAGTACTTC. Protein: CASSSPVLAGLGNEQYF.

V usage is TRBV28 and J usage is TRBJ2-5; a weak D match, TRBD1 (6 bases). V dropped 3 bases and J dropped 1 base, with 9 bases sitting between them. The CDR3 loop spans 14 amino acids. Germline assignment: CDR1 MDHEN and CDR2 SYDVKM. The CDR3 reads CASSLPDSQETQYF. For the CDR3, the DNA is TGTGCCAGCAGTTTGCCGGACAGCCAAGAGACCCAGTACTTC.

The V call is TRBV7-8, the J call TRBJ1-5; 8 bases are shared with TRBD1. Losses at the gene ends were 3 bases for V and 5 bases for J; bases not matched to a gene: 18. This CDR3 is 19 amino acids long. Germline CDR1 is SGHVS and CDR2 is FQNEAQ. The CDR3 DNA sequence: TGTGCCAGCAGCTTCCCTCAGGACAGGGCAGATAAGTCCCATCAGCCCCAGCATTTT. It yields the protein CASSFPQDRADKSHQPQHF. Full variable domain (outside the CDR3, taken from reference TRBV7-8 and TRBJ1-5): GAGVSQSPRYKVAKRGQDVALRCDPISGHVSLFWYQQALGQGPEFLTYFQNEAQLDKSGLPSDRFFAERPEGSVSTLKIQRTQQEDSAVYLCASSFPQDRADKSHQPQHFGDGTRLSIL.

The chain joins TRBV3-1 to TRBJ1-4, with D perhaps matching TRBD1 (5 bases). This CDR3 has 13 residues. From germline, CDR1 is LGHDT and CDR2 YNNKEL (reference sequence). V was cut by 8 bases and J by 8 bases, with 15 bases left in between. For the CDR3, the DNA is TGTGCCAGCGGAACCGGGGGAAACGAAAAACTGTTTTTT. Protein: CASGTGGNEKLFF.

In DNA form, the CDR3 reads TGTGCCAGCAGCCATACCGGACAGGGGCCCCTTGGGCCCCAGCATTTT. Translated, it gives CASSHTGQGPLGPQHF. This chain links TRBV7-9 with TRBJ1-5, with TRBD1 identical over 9 bases. The germline V gene has CDR1 SEHNR and CDR2 FQNEAQ (reference sequence). The CDR3 runs 16 residues. Unmatched junction bases numbered 14, after V lost 5 bases and J lost 9 bases.

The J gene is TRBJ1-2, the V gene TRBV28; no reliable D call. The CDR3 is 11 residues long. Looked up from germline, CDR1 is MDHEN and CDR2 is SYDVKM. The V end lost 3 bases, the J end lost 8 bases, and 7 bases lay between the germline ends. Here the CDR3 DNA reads TGTGCCAGCAGTTTCCTAGAGGGCTACACCTTC. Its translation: CASSFLEGYTF.

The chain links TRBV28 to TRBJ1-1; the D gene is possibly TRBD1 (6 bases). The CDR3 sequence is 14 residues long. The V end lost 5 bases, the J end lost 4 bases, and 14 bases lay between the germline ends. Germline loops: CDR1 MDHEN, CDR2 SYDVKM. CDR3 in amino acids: CASSGLQGVTEAFF. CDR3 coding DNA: TGTGCCAGCAGTGGCCTACAGGGCGTCACTGAAGCTTTCTTT.

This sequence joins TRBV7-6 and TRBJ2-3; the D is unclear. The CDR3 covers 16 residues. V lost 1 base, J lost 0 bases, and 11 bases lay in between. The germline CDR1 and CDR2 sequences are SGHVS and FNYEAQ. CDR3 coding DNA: TGTGCCAGCAGCTTAGAGAGAGGACCTAGCACAGATACGCAGTATTTT. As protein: CASSLERGPSTDTQYF.

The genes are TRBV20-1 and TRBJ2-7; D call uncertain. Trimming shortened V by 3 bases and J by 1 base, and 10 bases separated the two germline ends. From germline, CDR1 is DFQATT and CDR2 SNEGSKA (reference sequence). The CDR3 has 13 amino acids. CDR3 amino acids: CSARPGSSYEQYF. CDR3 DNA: TGCAGTGCTAGGCCAGGCTCATCCTACGAGCAGTACTTC.

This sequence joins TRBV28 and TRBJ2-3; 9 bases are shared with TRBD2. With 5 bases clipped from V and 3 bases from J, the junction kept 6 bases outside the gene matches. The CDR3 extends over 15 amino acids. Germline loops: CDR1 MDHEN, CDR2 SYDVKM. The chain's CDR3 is CASSGIAGETDTQYF. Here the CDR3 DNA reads TGTGCCAGCAGTGGAATAGCGGGAGAAACAGATACGCAGTATTTT.

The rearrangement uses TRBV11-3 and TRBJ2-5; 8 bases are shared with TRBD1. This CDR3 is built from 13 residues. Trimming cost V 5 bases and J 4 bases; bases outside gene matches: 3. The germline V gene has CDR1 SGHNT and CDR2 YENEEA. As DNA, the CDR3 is TGTGCCAGCAGCCCTGACAGGGGAGAGACCCAGTACTTC. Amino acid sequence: CASSPDRGETQYF.

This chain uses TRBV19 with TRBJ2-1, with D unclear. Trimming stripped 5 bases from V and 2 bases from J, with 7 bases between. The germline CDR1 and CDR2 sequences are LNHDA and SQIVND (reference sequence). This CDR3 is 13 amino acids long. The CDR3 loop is CASSPYPYNEQFF. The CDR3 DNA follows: TGTGCCAGTAGTCCCTATCCCTACAATGAGCAGTTCTTC.

CDR3 in amino acids: CASSLDGGYGYTF. The CDR3 nucleotides are TGTGCCAGCAGCTTAGATGGGGGCTATGGCTACACCTTC. V is TRBV7-9 and J is TRBJ1-2, with D maybe TRBD1 (5 bases). Germline V lookup: CDR1 SEHNR, CDR2 FQNEAQ (reference sequence). Trimming removed 1 base at V and 4 bases at J, with 7 bases between. The CDR3 spans 13 residues. Supplemented by reference TRBV7-9 and TRBJ1-2, the full variable domain reads DTGVSQNPRHKITKRGQNVTFRCDPISEHNRLYWYRQTLGQGPEFLTYFQNEAQLEKSRLLSDRFSAERPKGSFSTLEIQRTEQGDSAMYLCASSLDGGYGYTFGSGTRLTVV.

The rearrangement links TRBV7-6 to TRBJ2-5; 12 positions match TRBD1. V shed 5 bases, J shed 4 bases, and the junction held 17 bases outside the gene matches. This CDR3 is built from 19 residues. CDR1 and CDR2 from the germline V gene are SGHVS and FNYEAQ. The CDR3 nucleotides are TGTGCCAGCAGCCGGGACAGGGGGCGTACGGGATGGCGTCGAGAGACCCAGTACTTC. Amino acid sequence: CASSRDRGRTGWRRETQYF.

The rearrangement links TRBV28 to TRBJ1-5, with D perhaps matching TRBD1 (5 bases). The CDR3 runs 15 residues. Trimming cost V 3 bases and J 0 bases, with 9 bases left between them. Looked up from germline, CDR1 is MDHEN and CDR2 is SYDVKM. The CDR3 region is CASSLAGYSNQPQHF. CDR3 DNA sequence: TGTGCCAGCAGTTTGGCAGGGTATAGCAATCAGCCCCAGCATTTT.

The CDR3 spells CASSTRDSPPYGYTF. The CDR3 nucleotides are TGTGCCAGCAGTACCCGGGACAGCCCACCCTATGGCTACACCTTC. V and J are TRBV6-6 and TRBJ1-2; 7 bases fit TRBD1. V trimming: 5 bases; J trimming: 4 bases; junction bases outside the gene matches: 10. Germline V gene data show CDR1 as MNHNY and CDR2 as SVGAGI (reference sequence). This CDR3 has 15 amino acids.

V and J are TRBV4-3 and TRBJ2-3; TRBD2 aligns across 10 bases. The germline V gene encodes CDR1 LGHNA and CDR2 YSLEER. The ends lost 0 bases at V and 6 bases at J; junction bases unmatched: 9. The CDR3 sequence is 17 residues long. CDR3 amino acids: CASSQESEREGTDTQYF. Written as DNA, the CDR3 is TGCGCCAGCAGCCAAGAGTCCGAGCGGGAGGGTACGGATACGCAGTATTTT.

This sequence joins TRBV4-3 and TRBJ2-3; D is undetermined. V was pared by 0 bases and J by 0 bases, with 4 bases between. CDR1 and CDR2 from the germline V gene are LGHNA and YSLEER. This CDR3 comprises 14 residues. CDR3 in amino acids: CASSQDKSTDTQYF. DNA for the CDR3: TGCGCCAGCAGCCAAGATAAGAGCACAGATACGCAGTATTTT.